The 13 T cell receptor beta chains given below trace back to one sample, sequenced in a study of T cell responses to AZD1222 COVID-19 vaccine. The data were produced by immunoSEQ multiplex PCR, yet TCRdb's version contains in-frame clones alone and is incomplete. The sample shows around 64,000 clones, around 82% of them seen only once. The sample here was peripheral blood, taken 28 days after the second AZD1222 dose. These TCRs come from an adult who received the AZD1222 COVID-19 vaccine.

The V call is TRBV6-2 or TRBV6-3, the J call TRBJ2-1; 8 bases agree with TRBD2. This CDR3 spans 16 amino acids. Germline V lookup: CDR1 MNHEY, CDR2 SVGEGT. V shed 0 bases and J 0 bases; nucleotides not matched to a gene: 1. This CDR3 is CASSYSGTSSYNEQFF. The CDR3, as DNA: TGTGCCAGCAGTTACTCCGGGACTAGCTCCTACAATGAGCAGTTCTTC.

The rearrangement links TRBV10-3 to TRBJ1-3; D ambiguous. V was trimmed by 0 bases and J by 8 bases, leaving 5 bases between them. The germline V gene has CDR1 ENHRY and CDR2 SYGVKD. CDR3 size: 12 residues. CDR3 bases: TGTGCCATCAGTGAGTCTGGGGACACCATATATTTT. This codes for CAISESGDTIYF.

The V and J genes are TRBV29-1 and TRBJ1-1; D remains ambiguous. This CDR3 has 11 amino acids. V dropped 4 bases and J dropped 3 bases, with 6 bases sitting between them. Germline CDR1 reads SQVTM; CDR2 reads ANQGSEA. In nucleotides, the CDR3 is TGCAGCGTTGTTCGGGACACTGAAGCTTTCTTT. Amino acids: CSVVRDTEAFF.

V usage is TRBV9 and J usage is TRBJ2-7; D is tentatively TRBD1 or TRBD2 (5 bases each). Per the germline V gene, CDR1 is SGDLS and CDR2 is YYNGEE. Trimming shortened V by 0 bases and J by 5 bases, and 12 bases separated the two germline ends. The CDR3 extends over 14 amino acids. The CDR3, as DNA: TGTGCCAGCAGCGTAGGGGACCCCCCGGACGAGCAGTACTTC. Translated: CASSVGDPPDEQYF.

V and J are TRBV12-3 or TRBV12-4 and TRBJ1-1; the match to TRBD1 covers 7 bases. The CDR3 consists of 13 residues. Germline trimming cut 5 bases from V and 4 bases from J; bases unmatched to any gene: 4. For the CDR3, the DNA is TGTGCCAGCAGTGGGACAGTTACCACTGAAGCTTTCTTT. Amino acids: CASSGTVTTEAFF.

The rearrangement links TRBV7-6 to TRBJ1-5; D ambiguous. The V and J ends lost 5 bases and 5 bases respectively, with 16 bases between them. CDR1 and CDR2 (germline): SGHVS, FNYEAQ. CDR3 length: 15 residues. The CDR3 bases are TGTGCCAGCAGCGGTGCCGTCGGGTGGGATCAGCCCCAGCATTTT. Translation: CASSGAVGWDQPQHF.

The rearrangement joins TRBV10-2 to TRBJ2-7; 8 bases agree with TRBD1. Germline loops: CDR1 WSHSY, CDR2 SAAADI. Germline trimming cut 3 bases from V and 4 bases from J; bases unmatched to any gene: 8. This CDR3 contains 15 residues. The CDR3 sequence: CASSDTGTGSYEQYF. The CDR3 bases are TGCGCCAGCAGTGATACCGGGACAGGTAGTTACGAGCAGTACTTC.

The chain joins TRBV5-1 to TRBJ2-2, with unresolved D. Between the trimmed V and J ends, which lost 0 bases and 3 bases, there was a span of 18 bases. Germline loops: CDR1 SGHRS, CDR2 YFSETQ. This CDR3 has 18 amino acids. The CDR3 sequence: CASSLDRTRLTDTGELFF. The DNA of the CDR3 is TGCGCCAGCAGCTTGGACAGAACAAGATTAACGGACACCGGGGAGCTGTTTTTT.

CDR3 protein: CAWSVGGGGYTF. CDR3 sequence (DNA): TGTGCCTGGAGTGTTGGAGGGGGTGGCTACACCTTC. This chain joins TRBV30 and TRBJ1-2, with D possibly matching TRBD1 (6 bases). This CDR3 contains 12 residues. The V gene's germline CDR1 is GTSNPN and CDR2 SVGIG (reference sequence). Trimming removed 0 bases at V and 7 bases at J, with 9 bases between.

V usage is TRBV6-1 and J usage is TRBJ2-2, with 11 positions matching TRBD2. CDR3 size: 18 residues. J gave up 3 bases and V 3 bases, and 9 bases lay outside the gene matches. Germline values: CDR1 MNHNS, CDR2 SASEGT. The CDR3 DNA reads TGTGCCAGCAGTGACCTCCACGGACTAGCGGGTTACACCGGGGAGCTGTTTTTT. Encoded protein: CASSDLHGLAGYTGELFF.

The chain combines TRBV5-1 with TRBJ2-6; a possible D gene is TRBD1 (5 bases). This CDR3 contains 17 residues. V lost 0 bases and J lost 0, with 10 bases in between. Germline assignment: CDR1 SGHRS and CDR2 YFSETQ. CDR3 nucleotide sequence: TGCGCCAGCAGCTTGGTGGACACATTCTCTGGGGCCAACGTCCTGACTTTC. Its translation is CASSLVDTFSGANVLTF. The complete variable domain, with remaining parts taken from reference TRBV5-1 and TRBJ2-6, reads KAGVTQTPRYLIKTRGQQVTLSCSPISGHRSVSWYQQTPGQGLQFLFEYFSETQRNKGNFPGRFSGRQFSNSRSEMNVSTLELGDSALYLCASSLVDTFSGANVLTFGAGSRLTVL.

This chain links TRBV19 with TRBJ1-6; 7 bases agree with TRBD1. Germline V gene data show CDR1 as LNHDA and CDR2 as SQIVND (reference sequence). Trimming at V came to 4 bases and at J to 9 bases, leaving 6 bases not matched to a gene. This CDR3 has 14 residues. The CDR3 region is CASSTTGVRSPLHF. The CDR3 DNA is TGTGCCAGTAGTACTACAGGGGTACGTTCACCCCTCCACTTT.

In the case of this clone: Other DNA sequences within the sample encode an identical CDR3. The chain couples TRBV5-1 to TRBJ1-4; 8 bases match TRBD1. Germline-derived CDR1 and CDR2 are SGHRS and YFSETQ. V gave up 9 bases and J gave up 0 bases; unmatched junction bases: 13. The CDR3 length is 17 residues. The CDR3 loop is CAKGQGGNLATNEKLFF. CDR3 DNA sequence: TGCGCCAAAGGACAGGGCGGAAACCTTGCAACTAATGAAAAACTGTTTTTT.